A selection of T cell receptor beta chains follows, all from one sample in a study of blood T cell repertoires in COVID-19. Clones were read by immunoSEQ multiplex PCR, and TCRdb kept only the in-frame ones, dropping some. This table holds around 330,000 clones, around 90% found once. The specimen was PBMCs or T cells enriched from blood (not recorded which). The source of these receptors is a man between 60 and 75 years old who had recovered from COVID-19. The CDR3 runs from the conserved cysteine through the conserved F or W. Fields, in order: CDR3 protein, CDR3 DNA, clone size, V gene, D gene, J gene. A D gene is named only where the DNA matches it firmly. The size of a clone is reported for some rows only, either as once, few or many, or as a class for expanded clones.

CDR3: CASSAGHTNTEAFF
DNA: TGTGCCAGCAGCGCAGGACACACGAACACTGAAGCTTTCTTT
size: -
V: TRBV9
D: -
J: TRBJ1-1

CDR3: CASSPLQRAAGETQYF
DNA: TGTGCCAGCTCACCACTTCAGCGGGCGGCGGGAGAGACCCAGTACTTC
size: -
V: TRBV18
D: -
J: TRBJ2-5

CDR3: CASSQEPLGDRGKETQYF
DNA: TGTGCCAGCAGCCAAGAGCCCCTGGGGGACAGAGGAAAAGAGACCCAGTACTTC
size: -
V: TRBV14
D: TRBD1
J: TRBJ2-5

CDR3: CASSQLDRPTEAFF
DNA: TGCGCCAGCAGCCAATTGGACAGGCCCACTGAAGCTTTCTTT
size: -
V: TRBV5-1
D: TRBD1
J: TRBJ1-1

CDR3: CASSYAGGYGYTF
DNA: TGTGCCAGCAGTTACGCCGGGGGTTATGGCTACACCTTC
size: -
V: TRBV6-2/TRBV6-3
D: -
J: TRBJ1-2

CDR3: CASRQGSHQPQHF
DNA: TGTGCCAGCCGACAGGGGTCCCATCAGCCCCAGCATTTT
size: -
V: TRBV27
D: TRBD1
J: TRBJ1-5

CDR3: CASSFVNIPSTDTQYF
DNA: TGTGCCAGCAGCTTTGTTAACATACCTAGCACAGATACGCAGTATTTT
size: -
V: TRBV11-2
D: -
J: TRBJ2-3

CDR3: CASRPIPEDTIYF
DNA: TGCGCCAGCAGGCCCATTCCGGAGGACACCATATATTTT
size: once
V: TRBV5-1
D: -
J: TRBJ1-3

CDR3: CASSHGQGVLAVVTQYF
DNA: TGTGCCAGCAGCCATGGACAGGGGGTTCTAGCAGTGGTGACCCAGTACTTC
size: -
V: TRBV5-8
D: TRBD1
J: TRBJ2-5

CDR3: CAGVWNTEAFF
DNA: TGTGCCGGAGTGTGGAACACTGAAGCTTTCTTT
size: -
V: TRBV19
D: -
J: TRBJ1-1

CDR3: CASSLTGQGASYEQFF
DNA: TGTGCCAGCAGTCTGACGGGACAGGGGGCGTCGTATGAGCAGTTCTTC
size: -
V: TRBV28
D: TRBD1
J: TRBJ2-1

CDR3: CASSLNRGDTGELFF
DNA: TGTGCCAGCAGTTTAAACAGGGGGGACACCGGGGAGCTGTTTTTT
size: -
V: TRBV27
D: TRBD1
J: TRBJ2-2

CDR3: CASTSGTSGIQYF
DNA: TGTGCCAGCACCTCCGGGACTAGCGGGATTCAGTACTTC
size: -
V: TRBV28
D: TRBD2
J: TRBJ2-7

CDR3: CASSQTRGIQYF
DNA: TGTGCCAGCAGCCAAACAAGGGGCATTCAGTACTTC
size: -
V: TRBV3-1/TRBV3-2
D: -
J: TRBJ2-4

CDR3: CASSQVAGVNYEQYF
DNA: TGTGCCAGCAGCCAAGTGGCGGGGGTAAACTACGAGCAGTACTTC
size: -
V: TRBV4-2
D: TRBD2
J: TRBJ2-7

CDR3: CAIAVQNQETQYF
DNA: TGTGCCATCGCCGTACAGAACCAAGAGACCCAGTACTTC
size: -
V: TRBV10-3
D: -
J: TRBJ2-5

CDR3: CASSFSGQGRNQPQHF
DNA: TGTGCCAGCAGTTTTTCGGGACAGGGGAGGAATCAGCCCCAGCATTTT
size: once
V: TRBV28
D: TRBD1
J: TRBJ1-5

CDR3: CASSNTGSTDTQYF
DNA: TGTGCCAGTAGTAATACAGGGAGCACAGATACGCAGTATTTT
size: -
V: TRBV19
D: -
J: TRBJ2-3

CDR3: CASGLIGSSYNEQFF
DNA: TGTGCCAGCGGCTTGATAGGGAGCTCCTACAATGAGCAGTTCTTC
size: -
V: TRBV28
D: -
J: TRBJ2-1

CDR3: CASSLRQGGETQYF
DNA: TGTGCCAGCAGCCTACGACAGGGCGGGGAGACCCAGTACTTC
size: -
V: TRBV9
D: TRBD1
J: TRBJ2-5

CDR3: CASSLSLTGARLYGYTF
DNA: TGTGCCAGCAGTTTATCGCTGACAGGGGCAAGGTTGTATGGCTACACCTTC
size: -
V: TRBV28
D: TRBD1
J: TRBJ1-2

CDR3: CASSLVSVNTEAFF
DNA: TGTGCCAGCAGCTTGGTTTCAGTGAACACTGAAGCTTTCTTT
size: -
V: TRBV7-9
D: -
J: TRBJ1-1

CDR3: CASSPWDIFSYEQYF
DNA: TGTGCCAGCAGCCCTTGGGACATTTTCTCCTACGAGCAGTACTTC
size: -
V: TRBV9
D: -
J: TRBJ2-7

CDR3: CASSSGQQRNEKLFF
DNA: TGTGCCAGCAGTTCGGGACAGCAAAGGAATGAAAAACTGTTTTTT
size: -
V: TRBV5-4
D: TRBD1
J: TRBJ1-4

CDR3: CASSYGTLTGEAFF
DNA: TGTGCCAGCAGTTATGGTACCCTAACAGGGGAGGCTTTCTTT
size: -
V: TRBV6-5
D: TRBD1
J: TRBJ1-1

CDR3: CATSDTRSNTGELFF
DNA: TGTGCCACCTCCGATACGCGCTCGAACACCGGGGAGCTGTTTTTT
size: -
V: TRBV24-1
D: -
J: TRBJ2-2

CDR3: CASSASGGNTEAFF
DNA: TGTGCCAGCAGTGCATCGGGGGGAAACACTGAAGCTTTCTTT
size: once
V: TRBV2
D: -
J: TRBJ1-1

CDR3: CASSSTYSTDQPQHF
DNA: TGTGCCAGCAGCTCGACCTACAGTACGGATCAGCCCCAGCATTTT
size: -
V: TRBV7-8
D: -
J: TRBJ1-5

CDR3: CASSDVRTGETGYTF
DNA: TGCGCCAGCAGCGATGTTAGGACAGGGGAGACTGGCTACACCTTC
size: -
V: TRBV5-1
D: TRBD1
J: TRBJ1-2

CDR3: CASSPRQSTGELFF
DNA: TGTGCCAGCAGCCCCCGACAGAGTACCGGGGAGCTGTTTTTT
size: -
V: TRBV11-2
D: -
J: TRBJ2-2

CDR3: CASSSWTGASYGYTF
DNA: TGTGCCAGCTCATCATGGACAGGGGCCTCCTATGGCTACACCTTC
size: -
V: TRBV18
D: TRBD1
J: TRBJ1-2

CDR3: CSVAGGSVTEAFF
DNA: TGCAGCGTAGCAGGGGGTTCTGTCACTGAAGCTTTCTTT
size: -
V: TRBV29-1
D: TRBD1
J: TRBJ1-1

CDR3: CASSPLTGTNTEAFF
DNA: TGTGCCAGCAGCCCCCTGACAGGGACGAACACTGAAGCTTTCTTT
size: once
V: TRBV4-2
D: TRBD1
J: TRBJ1-1

CDR3: CASSLGLAGPQETQYF
DNA: TGTGCCAGCAGCCTCGGACTAGCGGGCCCCCAAGAGACCCAGTACTTC
size: -
V: TRBV5-8
D: TRBD2
J: TRBJ2-5

CDR3: CASNVLSSSGNTIYF
DNA: TGTGCCAGCAACGTACTCTCGAGCTCTGGAAACACCATATATTTT
size: -
V: TRBV28
D: -
J: TRBJ1-3

CDR3: CASSLGQMNEKLFF
DNA: TGCGCCAGCAGCCTGGGACAGATGAATGAAAAACTGTTTTTT
size: -
V: TRBV5-1
D: TRBD1
J: TRBJ1-4

CDR3: CASSPQLAGGRGEQFF
DNA: TGTGCCAGCTCACCGCAACTAGCGGGAGGGCGGGGTGAGCAGTTCTTC
size: -
V: TRBV18
D: TRBD2
J: TRBJ2-1

CDR3: CASSRDRYSYEQYF
DNA: TGTGCCAGCAGCCGGGACAGGTACTCCTACGAGCAGTACTTC
size: few
V: TRBV11-3
D: TRBD1
J: TRBJ2-7

CDR3: CASSRTEAGGGYNEQFF
DNA: TGCGCCAGCAGCCGCACCGAAGCGGGAGGAGGCTACAATGAGCAGTTCTTC
size: -
V: TRBV4-1
D: TRBD2
J: TRBJ2-1

CDR3: CASSSRDRETQYF
DNA: TGTGCCAGCAGCTCCCGGGACAGAGAGACCCAGTACTTC
size: -
V: TRBV5-6
D: TRBD1
J: TRBJ2-5

CDR3: CASTPIPGVWDTGELFF
DNA: TGTGCCAGTACCCCGATCCCAGGGGTGTGGGACACCGGGGAGCTGTTTTTT
size: -
V: TRBV19
D: -
J: TRBJ2-2